Shown below are 20 T cell receptor beta chains from a single sample sequenced in a study of CXCR3-negative and CXCR3-positive naive CD8 T cells. The study, taken as a whole, reports: More hydrophobic TRB CDR3s occurred in CXCR3-positive than in CXCR3-negative naive cells.

Preparation of TRB cDNA libraries relied on 5' RACE carrying UMI labels. No DNA is given; TCRdb re-called the 5' RACE reads and lists each CDR3 protein once. The repertoire table contains 130,000 to 150,000 distinct CDR3 sequences. The antigens these receptors bind are not known. Material: naive CXCR3+ CD8+ T cells from blood. Documented subset: CD45RO-CCR7+CD27+CD95- naive CD8+ T cells expressing CXCR3 (TNR3+). The receptors come from a human donor in good health. Some clones in this sample may be carry-over from other donors' samples.

The rearrangement uses TRBV12-3 or TRBV12-4 and TRBJ2-1; TCRdb's D gene call, TRBD1, goes unchecked for lack of DNA. CDR3 length equals 15 residues. The CDR3 here is CASSLGGRNYNEQFF.

The chain combines TRBV5-1 with TRBJ2-7; TCRdb picks TRBD1, but there is no DNA to check that call. This CDR3 is 18 amino acids long. Germline-derived CDR1 and CDR2 are SGHRS and YFSETQ. CDR3 region: CASSSAPAGQLITYEQYF.

The chain has TRBV7-9 and TRBJ2-5. The CDR3 spans 16 residues. CDR1 and CDR2 from the germline V gene are SEHNR and FQNEAQ (reference sequence). CDR3 amino acids: CASSLVPHDSGETQYF. Supplemented by reference TRBV7-9 and TRBJ2-5, the full variable domain reads DTGVSQNPRHKITKRGQNVTFRCDPISEHNRLYWYRQTLGQGPEFLTYFQNEAQLEKSRLLSDRFSAERPKGSFSTLEIQRTEQGDSAMYLCASSLVPHDSGETQYFGPGTRLLVL.

V and J are TRBV7-9 and TRBJ2-5; absent DNA, TCRdb's TRBD1 call cannot be checked. The germline V gene has CDR1 SEHNR and CDR2 FQNEAQ (reference sequence). The CDR3 covers 14 residues. The CDR3 reads CASSSRDHQETQYF.

This chain links TRBV28 with TRBJ2-1. Germline CDR1 MDHEN, CDR2 SYDVKM. This CDR3 is 13 amino acids long. The CDR3 is CASRKSSYNEQFF.

The rearrangement joins TRBV9 to TRBJ1-1; there is no DNA to check the TCRdb D call of TRBD1. This CDR3 comprises 13 residues. Germline CDR1 and CDR2: SGDLS and YYNGEE. The CDR3 sequence is CASSVGQGTEASF.

The CDR3 region is CRARKDERMGGYTF. V and J are TRBV20-1 and TRBJ1-2. The V gene's germline CDR1 is DFQATT and CDR2 SNEGSKA (reference sequence). This CDR3 is built from 14 residues.

V gene TRBV27 combines with J gene TRBJ2-7; TCRdb reports TRBD1, a call that lacks DNA to check it against. This CDR3 spans 14 amino acids. CDR1 is MNHEY, CDR2 SMNVEV, per germline (reference sequence). The CDR3 loop is CASSIQGGSYEQYF.

This chain's CDR3 is CASSFYEGGPVGQYF. The chain joins TRBV28 to TRBJ2-7; as DNA is missing, the TRBD2 call by TCRdb cannot be tested. The CDR3 is 15 residues long. Germline V gene lookup returns CDR1 MDHEN and CDR2 SYDVKM. The variable domain in full, with the rest retrieved from reference TRBV28 and TRBJ2-7, is DVKVTQSSRYLVKRTGEKVFLECVQDMDHENMFWYRQDPGLGLRLIYFSYDVKMKEKGDIPEGYSVSREKKERFSLILESASTNQTSMYLCASSFYEGGPVGQYFGPGTRLTVT.

This chain links TRBV10-3 with TRBJ1-2; the TRBD1 assignment by TCRdb is unverifiable without DNA. The CDR3 runs 11 residues. Germline CDR1 and CDR2: ENHRY and SYGVKD. The CDR3 is CAIRKQGSYTF.

The chain employs TRBV7-9 and TRBJ2-7; checking the TCRdb D call of TRBD1 is not possible without DNA. The CDR3 is 15 residues long. Germline-derived CDR1 and CDR2 are SEHNR and FQNEAQ (reference sequence). The CDR3 is CASSPGAGGFYEQYF.

V is TRBV12-3 or TRBV12-4 and J is TRBJ2-7; TCRdb lists TRBD1, though no DNA is available to test this call. CDR3 length equals 15 residues. This chain's CDR3 is CASSRRQGLAYEQYF.

The CDR3 protein is CASSHHLQGNNEQFF. The rearrangement links TRBV7-9 to TRBJ2-1; TCRdb returns TRBD1, unconfirmable since there is no DNA. Per the germline V gene, CDR1 is SEHNR and CDR2 is FQNEAQ (reference sequence). CDR3 size: 15 residues.

The V gene is TRBV7-9, the J gene TRBJ2-1. Germline V gives CDR1 SEHNR, CDR2 FQNEAQ (reference sequence). The CDR3 has 15 residues. The CDR3 loop reads CASSYSRRYYNEQFF.

J is TRBJ2-7 and V is TRBV12-3 or TRBV12-4; lacking DNA, the TRBD2 call made by TCRdb goes unchecked. This CDR3 is built from 11 residues. CDR3 in amino acids: CASTQGGEQYF.

The CDR3 spells CASSRDGSYEQYF. This chain joins TRBV27 and TRBJ2-7; no DNA is available, so the TRBD1 call from TCRdb remains unchecked. CDR3 size: 13 residues. Germline loops: CDR1 MNHEY, CDR2 SMNVEV (reference sequence).

The chain has TRBV9 and TRBJ2-7. Per germline, CDR1 SGDLS and CDR2 YYNGEE. The CDR3 runs to 15 residues. CDR3 protein: CASSVGSGTTYEQYF.

The V gene is TRBV21-1, the J gene TRBJ1-2; the TRBD1 assignment by TCRdb is unverifiable without DNA. TRBV21-1 is recorded as a pseudogene. This CDR3 is built from 14 residues. The CDR3 loop reads CASSKQGTYYGYTF.

The chain links TRBV3-1 to TRBJ2-7; TCRdb selects TRBD1, and the lack of DNA leaves this call unchecked. Per the germline V gene, CDR1 is LGHDT and CDR2 is YNNKEL (reference sequence). This CDR3 spans 17 amino acids. CDR3 sequence: CASSQDKAGAVPYEQYF.

V is TRBV6-6 and J is TRBJ1-1; TCRdb's D call, TRBD1, is unchecked because there is no DNA. The CDR3 contains 12 residues. Per germline, CDR1 MNHNY and CDR2 SVGAGI (reference sequence). CDR3 protein: CASITGGTEAFF.